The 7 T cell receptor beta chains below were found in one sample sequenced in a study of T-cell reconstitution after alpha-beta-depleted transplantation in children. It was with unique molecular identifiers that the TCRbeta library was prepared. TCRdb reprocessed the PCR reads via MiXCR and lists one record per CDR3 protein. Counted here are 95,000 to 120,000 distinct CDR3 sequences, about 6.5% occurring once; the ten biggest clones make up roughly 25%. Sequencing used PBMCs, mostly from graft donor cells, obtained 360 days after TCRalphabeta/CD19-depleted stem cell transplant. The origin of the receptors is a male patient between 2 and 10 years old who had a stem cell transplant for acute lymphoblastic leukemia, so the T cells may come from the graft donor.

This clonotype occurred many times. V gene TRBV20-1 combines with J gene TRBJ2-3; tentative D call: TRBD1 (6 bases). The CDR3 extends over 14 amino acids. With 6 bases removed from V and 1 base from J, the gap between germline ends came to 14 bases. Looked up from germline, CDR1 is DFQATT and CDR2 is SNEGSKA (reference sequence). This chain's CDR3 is CSAYRVGGTDTQYF. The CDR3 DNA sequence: TGCAGTGCGTACAGGGTTGGGGGCACAGATACGCAGTATTTT.

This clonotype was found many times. The CDR3 DNA reads TGTGCCAGCAGTTACTCGAACAGGGCTGGGGCCAACGTCCTGACTTTC. Translating gives CASSYSNRAGANVLTF. The chain links TRBV6-5 to TRBJ2-6; possibly TRBD1 for D (6 bases). This CDR3 comprises 16 residues. V gave up 0 bases and J gave up 2 bases, with 8 bases separating them. Germline assignment: CDR1 MNHEY and CDR2 SVGAGI.

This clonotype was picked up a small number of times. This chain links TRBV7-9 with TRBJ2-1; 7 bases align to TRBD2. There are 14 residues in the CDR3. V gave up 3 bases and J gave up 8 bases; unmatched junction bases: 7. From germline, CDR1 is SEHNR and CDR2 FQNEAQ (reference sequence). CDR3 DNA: TGTGCCAGCAGCTTCGGACTAGTGGACGATGAGCAGTTCTTC. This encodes CASSFGLVDDEQFF. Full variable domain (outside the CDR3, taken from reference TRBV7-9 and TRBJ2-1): DTGVSQNPRHKITKRGQNVTFRCDPISEHNRLYWYRQTLGQGPEFLTYFQNEAQLEKSRLLSDRFSAERPKGSFSTLEIQRTEQGDSAMYLCASSFGLVDDEQFFGPGTRLTVL.

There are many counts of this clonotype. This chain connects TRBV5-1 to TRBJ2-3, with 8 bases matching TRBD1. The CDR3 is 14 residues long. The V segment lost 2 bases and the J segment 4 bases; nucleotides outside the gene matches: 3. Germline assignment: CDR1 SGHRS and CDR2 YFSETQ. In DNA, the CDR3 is TGCGCCAGCAGCTTTGGACAGGGCTCAGATACGCAGTATTTT. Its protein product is CASSFGQGSDTQYF.

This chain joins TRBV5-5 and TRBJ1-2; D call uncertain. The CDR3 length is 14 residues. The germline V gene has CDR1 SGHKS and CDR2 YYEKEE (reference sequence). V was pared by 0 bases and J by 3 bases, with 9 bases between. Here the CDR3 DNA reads TGTGCCAGCAGCTTGGAAGGAGCTGACTATGGCTACACCTTC. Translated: CASSLEGADYGYTF.

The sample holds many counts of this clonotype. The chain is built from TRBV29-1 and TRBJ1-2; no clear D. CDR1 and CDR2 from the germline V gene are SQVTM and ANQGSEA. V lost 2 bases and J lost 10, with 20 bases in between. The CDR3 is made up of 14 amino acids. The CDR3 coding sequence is TGCAGCGTTGAAAGCACAGAGAGGATCCCAGACTACACCTTC. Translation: CSVESTERIPDYTF.

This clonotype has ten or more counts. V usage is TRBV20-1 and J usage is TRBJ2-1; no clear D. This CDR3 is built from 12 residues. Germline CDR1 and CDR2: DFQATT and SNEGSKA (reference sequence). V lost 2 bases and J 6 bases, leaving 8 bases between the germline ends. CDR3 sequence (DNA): TGCAGTGCTAGATATCAGCGCAATGAGCAGTTCTTC. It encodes CSARYQRNEQFF.